These T cell receptor beta chains were read from a single sample in a study of T-cell reconstitution after alpha-beta-depleted transplantation in children. TCRdb re-called the PCR reads with MiXCR, one entry per CDR3 protein. The data hold about 290,000 distinct CDR3 sequences, with roughly a tenth observed a single time. Sequenced material: PBMCs, taken before TCRalphabeta/CD19-depleted stem cell transplant. These receptors all come from a boy under two years old with acute myeloid leukemia, due to receive a stem cell transplant. CDR3s include the opening cysteine and the closing phenylalanine or tryptophan. Fields, in order: clone size, V gene, D gene, J gene, CDR3 protein, CDR3 DNA. A D gene is named only where the DNA matches it firmly. A clone size is listed for some rows: how often the clone was seen (once, few, many), or a class if it is expanded.

clone size: -
V gene: TRBV5-6
D gene: -
J gene: TRBJ2-7
CDR3 protein: CASSSNLLTSYEQYF
CDR3 DNA: TGTGCCAGCAGCTCCAATTTGTTAACCTCCTACGAGCAGTACTTC

clone size: many
V gene: TRBV24-1
D gene: TRBD1
J gene: TRBJ2-1
CDR3 protein: CATSEGTGRLGSYNEQFF
CDR3 DNA: TGTGCCACCAGTGAAGGGACAGGGAGACTAGGCTCCTACAATGAGCAGTTCTTC

clone size: many
V gene: TRBV7-3
D gene: TRBD2
J gene: TRBJ2-3
CDR3 protein: CASSLQAGSPDTQYF
CDR3 DNA: TGTGCCAGCAGCTTGCAAGCGGGATCCCCTGATACGCAGTATTTT

clone size: -
V gene: TRBV29-1
D gene: -
J gene: TRBJ2-2
CDR3 protein: CSVYGLGTGELFF
CDR3 DNA: TGCAGCGTTTACGGGTTGGGGACCGGGGAGCTGTTTTTT

clone size: many
V gene: TRBV20-1
D gene: -
J gene: TRBJ2-2
CDR3 protein: CSASLGMAGELFF
CDR3 DNA: TGCAGTGCTAGCCTTGGTATGGCCGGGGAGCTGTTTTTT

clone size: many
V gene: TRBV27
D gene: TRBD1
J gene: TRBJ2-7
CDR3 protein: CASIPTGEGSYEQYF
CDR3 DNA: TGTGCCAGCATTCCAACAGGGGAAGGGTCCTACGAGCAGTACTTC

clone size: many
V gene: TRBV20-1
D gene: TRBD1
J gene: TRBJ1-2
CDR3 protein: CSARQGADYYGYTF
CDR3 DNA: TGCAGTGCCAGACAGGGGGCGGACTACTATGGCTACACCTTC

clone size: few
V gene: TRBV28
D gene: -
J gene: TRBJ2-1
CDR3 protein: CASSFRQSSYNEQFF
CDR3 DNA: TGTGCCAGCAGTTTCCGACAGAGCTCCTACAATGAGCAGTTCTTC

clone size: many
V gene: TRBV2
D gene: TRBD1
J gene: TRBJ2-2
CDR3 protein: CASSYRQGAWTGELFF
CDR3 DNA: TGTGCCAGCAGTTATCGACAGGGGGCGTGGACCGGGGAGCTGTTTTTT

clone size: many
V gene: TRBV18
D gene: -
J gene: TRBJ2-6
CDR3 protein: CASLEGPGANVLTF
CDR3 DNA: TGTGCCAGCTTGGAGGGCCCTGGGGCCAACGTCCTGACTTTC

clone size: many
V gene: TRBV12-3/TRBV12-4
D gene: -
J gene: TRBJ1-2
CDR3 protein: CASKPEHGYGYTF
CDR3 DNA: TGTGCCAGCAAGCCGGAGCACGGCTATGGCTACACCTTC

clone size: many
V gene: TRBV28
D gene: -
J gene: TRBJ1-2
CDR3 protein: CACSLSDRRGYTF
CDR3 DNA: TGTGCCTGCAGTCTTTCGGACCGCCGGGGCTACACCTTC

clone size: many
V gene: TRBV12-3/TRBV12-4
D gene: -
J gene: TRBJ2-5
CDR3 protein: CASSNARKTETQYF
CDR3 DNA: TGTGCCAGCAGTAATGCCCGAAAAACGGAGACCCAGTACTTC

clone size: many
V gene: TRBV9
D gene: TRBD1
J gene: TRBJ2-1
CDR3 protein: CASSAGQGGPNEQFF
CDR3 DNA: TGTGCCAGCAGCGCGGGACAGGGAGGGCCCAATGAGCAGTTCTTC

clone size: few
V gene: TRBV15
D gene: -
J gene: TRBJ2-7
CDR3 protein: CATSRDLGSYEQYF
CDR3 DNA: TGTGCCACCAGCAGAGATCTAGGCAGCTACGAGCAGTACTTC

clone size: many
V gene: TRBV6-2/TRBV6-3
D gene: -
J gene: TRBJ2-7
CDR3 protein: CASSYSGAIEQYF
CDR3 DNA: TGTGCCAGCAGTTACTCGGGGGCGATCGAGCAGTACTTC

clone size: many
V gene: TRBV2
D gene: -
J gene: TRBJ2-5
CDR3 protein: CASNGPYQETQYF
CDR3 DNA: TGTGCCAGCAATGGCCCCTACCAAGAGACCCAGTACTTC

clone size: many
V gene: TRBV4-3
D gene: -
J gene: TRBJ2-1
CDR3 protein: CASSQEPTSRDNEQFF
CDR3 DNA: TGCGCCAGCAGCCAAGAACCCACTAGCAGGGACAATGAGCAGTTCTTC

clone size: many
V gene: TRBV5-1
D gene: -
J gene: TRBJ2-2
CDR3 protein: CASSFGGLDTGELFF
CDR3 DNA: TGCGCCAGCAGCTTCGGGGGGCTGGACACCGGGGAGCTGTTTTTT

clone size: -
V gene: TRBV12-3/TRBV12-4
D gene: -
J gene: TRBJ2-7
CDR3 protein: CASSLALRSDEQYF
CDR3 DNA: TGTGCCAGCAGTTTAGCCCTCCGGAGTGACGAGCAGTACTTC

clone size: many
V gene: TRBV12-5
D gene: -
J gene: TRBJ2-2
CDR3 protein: CASGLVGPANTGELFF
CDR3 DNA: TGTGCTAGTGGTTTGGTGGGGCCTGCGAACACCGGGGAGCTGTTTTTT

clone size: many
V gene: TRBV29-1
D gene: -
J gene: TRBJ2-7
CDR3 protein: CSVVSSLYEQYF
CDR3 DNA: TGCAGCGTTGTATCTAGCCTCTACGAGCAGTACTTC

clone size: -
V gene: TRBV10-3
D gene: -
J gene: TRBJ2-5
CDR3 protein: CAISVRGQETQYF
CDR3 DNA: TGTGCCATCAGTGTTAGGGGGCAAGAGACCCAGTACTTC

clone size: many
V gene: TRBV3-1
D gene: TRBD2
J gene: TRBJ2-3
CDR3 protein: CASSPTSSGRFSTDTQYF
CDR3 DNA: TGTGCCAGCAGCCCGACGTCTAGCGGGAGGTTTAGCACAGATACGCAGTATTTT

clone size: -
V gene: TRBV12-5
D gene: -
J gene: TRBJ2-7
CDR3 protein: CASTKDRGLLVSYEQYF
CDR3 DNA: TGTGCCTCCACCAAAGATCGGGGCCTACTCGTCTCCTACGAGCAGTACTTC

clone size: many
V gene: TRBV29-1
D gene: -
J gene: TRBJ2-4
CDR3 protein: CSVSDSNIQYF
CDR3 DNA: TGCAGCGTTTCCGATTCGAACATTCAGTACTTC

clone size: many
V gene: TRBV7-2
D gene: -
J gene: TRBJ1-2
CDR3 protein: CASSIGLPYGYTF
CDR3 DNA: TGTGCCAGCAGCATCGGACTGCCCTATGGCTACACCTTC

clone size: many
V gene: TRBV7-2
D gene: -
J gene: TRBJ1-2
CDR3 protein: CASSLTRVGGYTF
CDR3 DNA: TGTGCCAGCAGCTTAACCAGGGTTGGTGGCTACACCTTC

clone size: few
V gene: TRBV15
D gene: TRBD2
J gene: TRBJ2-5
CDR3 protein: CATSKGTTQETQYF
CDR3 DNA: TGTGCCACCAGCAAAGGGACTACCCAAGAGACCCAGTACTTC

clone size: many
V gene: TRBV10-3
D gene: -
J gene: TRBJ2-5
CDR3 protein: CAITAQETQYF
CDR3 DNA: TGTGCCATCACCGCACAAGAGACCCAGTACTTC

clone size: many
V gene: TRBV11-2
D gene: TRBD1
J gene: TRBJ2-3
CDR3 protein: CASSLRGQGPDTQYF
CDR3 DNA: TGTGCCAGCAGCTTAAGGGGACAGGGACCAGATACGCAGTATTTT

clone size: many
V gene: TRBV27
D gene: -
J gene: TRBJ2-3
CDR3 protein: CASSLSGHIYGADTQYF
CDR3 DNA: TGTGCCAGCAGTTTATCAGGACACATTTACGGGGCAGATACGCAGTATTTT

clone size: few
V gene: TRBV7-3
D gene: -
J gene: TRBJ2-7
CDR3 protein: CASSLRQGGEQYF
CDR3 DNA: TGTGCCAGCAGCTTACGGCAGGGGGGTGAGCAGTACTTC

clone size: -
V gene: TRBV29-1
D gene: -
J gene: TRBJ1-3
CDR3 protein: CSVEEVSGEGAGNTIYF
CDR3 DNA: TGCAGCGTTGAAGAAGTGTCGGGGGAAGGGGCTGGAAACACCATATATTTT

clone size: -
V gene: TRBV2
D gene: -
J gene: TRBJ2-7
CDR3 protein: CASSDVYEQYF
CDR3 DNA: TGTGCCAGCAGTGACGTCTACGAGCAGTACTTC

clone size: many
V gene: TRBV15
D gene: TRBD1
J gene: TRBJ2-7
CDR3 protein: CATSLRQGNYEQYF
CDR3 DNA: TGTGCCACCAGCCTAAGACAGGGGAACTACGAGCAGTACTTC

clone size: many
V gene: TRBV10-3
D gene: TRBD1
J gene: TRBJ1-5
CDR3 protein: CAISGLAVRQGAQPQHF
CDR3 DNA: TGTGCCATCAGTGGACTAGCGGTTCGGCAGGGGGCTCAACCCCAGCATTTT

clone size: -
V gene: TRBV30
D gene: -
J gene: TRBJ1-6
CDR3 protein: CAWSRGTSNSPLHF
CDR3 DNA: TGTGCCTGGAGTCGTGGGACATCCAATTCACCCCTCCACTTT

clone size: many
V gene: TRBV12-3/TRBV12-4
D gene: -
J gene: TRBJ2-2
CDR3 protein: CASSLTTGELFF
CDR3 DNA: TGTGCCAGCAGTTTGACCACCGGGGAGCTGTTTTTT

clone size: many
V gene: TRBV24-1
D gene: -
J gene: TRBJ2-3
CDR3 protein: CATSPLSTDTQYF
CDR3 DNA: TGTGCCACCAGCCCACTTAGCACAGATACGCAGTATTTT

clone size: many
V gene: TRBV6-5
D gene: -
J gene: TRBJ2-6
CDR3 protein: CASSTGSSGANVLTF
CDR3 DNA: TGTGCCAGCAGTACAGGGAGCTCTGGGGCCAACGTCCTGACTTTC

clone size: few
V gene: TRBV7-6
D gene: -
J gene: TRBJ1-4
CDR3 protein: CASSLAKAGRWPPTNEKLFF
CDR3 DNA: TGTGCCAGCAGCTTAGCGAAGGCAGGGAGGTGGCCACCAACTAATGAAAAACTGTTTTTT

clone size: many
V gene: TRBV11-2
D gene: -
J gene: TRBJ2-3
CDR3 protein: CASVKEYSSTDTQYF
CDR3 DNA: TGTGCCAGCGTGAAGGAGTACAGCAGCACAGATACGCAGTATTTT

clone size: many
V gene: TRBV2
D gene: -
J gene: TRBJ2-1
CDR3 protein: CASSPGTSHGDEQFF
CDR3 DNA: TGTGCCAGCAGCCCCGGAACCTCGCATGGGGATGAGCAGTTCTTC

clone size: many
V gene: TRBV4-2
D gene: -
J gene: TRBJ1-4
CDR3 protein: CASSQNRGTNEKLFF
CDR3 DNA: TGTGCCAGCAGCCAAAACCGGGGGACTAATGAAAAACTGTTTTTT

clone size: many
V gene: TRBV12-3/TRBV12-4
D gene: TRBD1
J gene: TRBJ1-4
CDR3 protein: CASLTGPNEKLFF
CDR3 DNA: TGTGCCAGCCTGACAGGGCCTAATGAAAAACTGTTTTTT

clone size: -
V gene: TRBV5-1
D gene: -
J gene: TRBJ1-6
CDR3 protein: CASSLYVTGTNSPLHF
CDR3 DNA: TGCGCCAGCAGCTTGTATGTAACCGGGACTAATTCACCCCTCCACTTT

clone size: -
V gene: TRBV7-9
D gene: -
J gene: TRBJ2-7
CDR3 protein: CASRLADKFNYEQYF
CDR3 DNA: TGTGCCAGCAGGTTAGCGGACAAATTTAACTACGAGCAGTACTTC

clone size: many
V gene: TRBV28
D gene: -
J gene: TRBJ2-7
CDR3 protein: CASSPTSYEQYF
CDR3 DNA: TGTGCCAGCAGTCCTACTTCCTACGAGCAGTACTTC

clone size: many
V gene: TRBV7-9
D gene: TRBD2
J gene: TRBJ2-7
CDR3 protein: CASSPRLAVFYEQYF
CDR3 DNA: TGTGCCAGCAGCCCAAGACTAGCGGTATTCTACGAGCAGTACTTC

clone size: many
V gene: TRBV5-1
D gene: TRBD1
J gene: TRBJ2-3
CDR3 protein: CASRPGQGATDTQYF
CDR3 DNA: TGCGCCAGCAGACCCGGACAGGGGGCAACAGATACGCAGTATTTT

clone size: -
V gene: TRBV28
D gene: -
J gene: TRBJ2-5
CDR3 protein: CASSPRTREEETQYF
CDR3 DNA: TGTGCCAGCAGTCCCCGGACCCGCGAAGAGGAGACCCAGTACTTC

clone size: many
V gene: TRBV11-2
D gene: -
J gene: TRBJ2-7
CDR3 protein: CASGERAFSYEQYF
CDR3 DNA: TGTGCCAGCGGTGAGCGGGCGTTCTCCTACGAGCAGTACTTC

clone size: many
V gene: TRBV6-1
D gene: TRBD1
J gene: TRBJ2-3
CDR3 protein: CASTTGRGRGADTQYF
CDR3 DNA: TGTGCCAGCACCACGGGCAGGGGGCGCGGAGCAGATACGCAGTATTTT

clone size: -
V gene: TRBV5-1
D gene: TRBD2
J gene: TRBJ2-5
CDR3 protein: CASSQHWTSGTQETQYF
CDR3 DNA: TGCGCCAGCAGCCAGCACTGGACTAGCGGGACACAAGAGACCCAGTACTTC

clone size: many
V gene: TRBV5-1
D gene: TRBD1
J gene: TRBJ1-4
CDR3 protein: CASSLVGPGRGVPGATNEKLFF
CDR3 DNA: TGCGCCAGCAGCCTTGTGGGCCCGGGCAGGGGGGTCCCTGGTGCAACTAATGAAAAACTGTTTTTT

clone size: -
V gene: TRBV5-1
D gene: -
J gene: TRBJ2-2
CDR3 protein: CASSLAAGEAGELFF
CDR3 DNA: TGCGCCAGCAGCTTGGCGGCAGGGGAGGCCGGGGAGCTGTTTTTT

clone size: few
V gene: TRBV2
D gene: -
J gene: TRBJ1-2
CDR3 protein: CASRENYGYTF
CDR3 DNA: TGTGCCAGCCGGGAAAACTATGGCTACACCTTC

clone size: many
V gene: TRBV6-1
D gene: -
J gene: TRBJ1-3
CDR3 protein: CASRRSGNTIYF
CDR3 DNA: TGTGCCAGCAGGCGCTCTGGAAACACCATATATTTT

clone size: few
V gene: TRBV6-1
D gene: -
J gene: TRBJ1-6
CDR3 protein: CASMTLTYNNSPLHF
CDR3 DNA: TGTGCCAGCATGACACTCACCTATAATAATTCACCCCTCCACTTT